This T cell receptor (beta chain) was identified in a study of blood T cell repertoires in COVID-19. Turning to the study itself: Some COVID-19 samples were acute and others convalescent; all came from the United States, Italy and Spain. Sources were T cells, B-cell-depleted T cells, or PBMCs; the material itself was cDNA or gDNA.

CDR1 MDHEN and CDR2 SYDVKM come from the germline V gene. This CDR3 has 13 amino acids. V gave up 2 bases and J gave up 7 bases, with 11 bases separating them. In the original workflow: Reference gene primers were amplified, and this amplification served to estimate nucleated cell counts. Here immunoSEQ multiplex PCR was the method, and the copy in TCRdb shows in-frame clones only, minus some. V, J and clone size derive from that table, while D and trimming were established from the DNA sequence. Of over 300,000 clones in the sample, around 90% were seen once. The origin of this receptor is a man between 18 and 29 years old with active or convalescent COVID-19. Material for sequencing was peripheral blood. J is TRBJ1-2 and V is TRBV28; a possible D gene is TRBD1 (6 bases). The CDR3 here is CASSLGGGPGYTF. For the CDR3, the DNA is TGTGCCAGCAGTTTAGGTGGGGGCCCTGGCTACACCTTC.